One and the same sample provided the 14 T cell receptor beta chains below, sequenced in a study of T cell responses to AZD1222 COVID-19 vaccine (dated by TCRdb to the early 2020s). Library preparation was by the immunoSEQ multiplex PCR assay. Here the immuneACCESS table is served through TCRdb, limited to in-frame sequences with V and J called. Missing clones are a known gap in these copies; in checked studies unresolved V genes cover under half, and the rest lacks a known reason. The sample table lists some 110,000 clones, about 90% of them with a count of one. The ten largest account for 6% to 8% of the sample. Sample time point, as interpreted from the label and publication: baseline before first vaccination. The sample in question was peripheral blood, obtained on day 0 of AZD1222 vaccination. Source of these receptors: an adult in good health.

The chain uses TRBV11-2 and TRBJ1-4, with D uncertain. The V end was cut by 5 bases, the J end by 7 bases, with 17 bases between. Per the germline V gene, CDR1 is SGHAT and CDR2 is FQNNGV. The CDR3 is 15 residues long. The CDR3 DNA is TGTGCCAGCAGCCCAGAGGCGGCGTGGCCTGAAAAACTGTTTTTT. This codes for CASSPEAAWPEKLFF.

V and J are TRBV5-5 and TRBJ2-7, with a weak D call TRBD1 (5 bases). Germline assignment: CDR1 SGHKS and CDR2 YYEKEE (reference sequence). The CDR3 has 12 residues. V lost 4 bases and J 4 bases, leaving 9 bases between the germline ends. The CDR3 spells CASSAQGYEQYF. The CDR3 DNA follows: TGTGCCAGCAGCGCCCAGGGATACGAGCAGTACTTC.

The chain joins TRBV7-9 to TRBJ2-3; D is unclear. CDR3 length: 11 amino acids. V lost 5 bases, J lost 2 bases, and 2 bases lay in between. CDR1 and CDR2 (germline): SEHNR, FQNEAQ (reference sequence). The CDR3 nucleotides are TGTGCCAGCAGCGACACAGATACGCAGTATTTT. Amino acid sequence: CASSDTDTQYF.

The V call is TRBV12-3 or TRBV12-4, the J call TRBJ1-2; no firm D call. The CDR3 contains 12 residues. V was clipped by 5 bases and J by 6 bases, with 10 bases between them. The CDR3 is CASSRESNGYTF. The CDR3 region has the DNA TGTGCCAGCAGTCGGGAATCCAATGGCTACACCTTC.

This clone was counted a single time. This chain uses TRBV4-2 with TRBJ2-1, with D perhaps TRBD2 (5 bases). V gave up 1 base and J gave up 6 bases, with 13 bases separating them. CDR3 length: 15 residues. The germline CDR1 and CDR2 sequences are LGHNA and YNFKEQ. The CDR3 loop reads CASSQVEGWGNEQFF. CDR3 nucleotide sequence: TGTGCCAGCAGCCAAGTAGAGGGCTGGGGCAATGAGCAGTTCTTC.

The CDR3 is CASSSSALGTGLYEQYF. Written as DNA, the CDR3 is TGTGCCAGCAGCTCCAGCGCGCTCGGGACAGGGCTCTACGAGCAGTACTTC. The chain uses TRBV7-2 and TRBJ2-7; 9 bases match TRBD1. Germline CDR1 and CDR2: SGHTA and FQGNSA. After removal of 4 bases from V and 3 bases from J, the junction contained 13 bases not matched to a gene. The CDR3 contains 17 residues.

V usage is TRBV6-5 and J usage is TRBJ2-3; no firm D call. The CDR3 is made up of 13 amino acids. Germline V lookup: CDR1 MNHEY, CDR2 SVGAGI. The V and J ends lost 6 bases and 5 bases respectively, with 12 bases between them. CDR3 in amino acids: CASSFGFKDTQYF. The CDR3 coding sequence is TGTGCCAGCAGCTTCGGGTTCAAAGATACGCAGTATTTT.

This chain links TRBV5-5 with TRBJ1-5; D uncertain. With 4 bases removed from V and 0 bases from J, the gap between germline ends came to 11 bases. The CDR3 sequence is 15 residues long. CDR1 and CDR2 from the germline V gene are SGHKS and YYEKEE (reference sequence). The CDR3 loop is CASSQDVLSNQPQHF. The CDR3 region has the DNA TGTGCCAGCAGCCAGGACGTGCTTAGCAATCAGCCCCAGCATTTT.

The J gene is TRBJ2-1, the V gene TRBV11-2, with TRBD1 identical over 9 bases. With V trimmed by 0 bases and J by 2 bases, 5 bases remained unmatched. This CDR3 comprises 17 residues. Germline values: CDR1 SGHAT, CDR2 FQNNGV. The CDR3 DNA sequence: TGTGCCAGCAGCTTAGATAGAACAGGGGGCGCCTACAATGAGCAGTTCTTC. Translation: CASSLDRTGGAYNEQFF. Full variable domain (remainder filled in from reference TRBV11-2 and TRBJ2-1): EAGVAQSPRYKIIEKRQSVAFWCNPISGHATLYWYQQILGQGPKLLIQFQNNGVVDDSQLPKDRFSAERLKGVDSTLKIQPAKLEDSAVYLCASSLDRTGGAYNEQFFGPGTRLTVL.

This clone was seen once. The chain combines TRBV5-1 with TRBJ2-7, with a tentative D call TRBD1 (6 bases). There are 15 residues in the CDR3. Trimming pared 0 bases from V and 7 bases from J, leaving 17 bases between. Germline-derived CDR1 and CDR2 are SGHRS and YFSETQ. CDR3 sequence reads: CASSLGGTNHGEQYF. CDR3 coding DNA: TGCGCCAGCAGCTTGGGAGGGACAAATCATGGGGAGCAGTACTTC.

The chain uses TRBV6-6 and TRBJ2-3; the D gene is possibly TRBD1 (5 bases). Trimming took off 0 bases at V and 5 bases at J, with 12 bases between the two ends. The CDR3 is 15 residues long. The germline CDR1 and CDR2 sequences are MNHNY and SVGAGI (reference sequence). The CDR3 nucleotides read TGTGCCAGCAGTTACTCGAAGGGGTTGGAAGATACGCAGTATTTT. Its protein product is CASSYSKGLEDTQYF.

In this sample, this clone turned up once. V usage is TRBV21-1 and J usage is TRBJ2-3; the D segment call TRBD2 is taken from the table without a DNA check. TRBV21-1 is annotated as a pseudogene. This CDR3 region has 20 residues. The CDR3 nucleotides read TGTGCCAGCAGCAAACGAGGACTAGCGGGGATTCCCCTCCTAGTGGATACGCAGTATTTT. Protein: CASSKRGLAGIPLLVDTQYF.

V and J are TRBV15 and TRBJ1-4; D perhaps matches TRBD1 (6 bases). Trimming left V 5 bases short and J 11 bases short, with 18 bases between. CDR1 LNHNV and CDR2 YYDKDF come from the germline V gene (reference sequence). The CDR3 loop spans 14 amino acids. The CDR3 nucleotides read TGTGCCACCAGCCCAACCGGGGGCCGGGGTAAACTGTTTTTT. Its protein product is CATSPTGGRGKLFF.

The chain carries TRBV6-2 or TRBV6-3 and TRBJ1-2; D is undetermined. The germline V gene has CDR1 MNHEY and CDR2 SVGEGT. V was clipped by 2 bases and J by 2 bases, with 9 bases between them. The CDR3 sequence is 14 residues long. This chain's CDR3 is CASSYREKNYGYTF. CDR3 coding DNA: TGTGCCAGCAGTTACAGGGAGAAGAACTATGGCTACACCTTC.